These T cell receptor beta chains were read from a single sample in a study of cytomegalovirus exposure and HLA in healthy donors. The repertoire was sequenced with immunoSEQ multiplex PCR; TCRdb's copy has only in-frame clones and lacks some. Of roughly 140,000 clones in the sample, more than 65% are singletons; the top ten hold approximately 1.8%. The sequenced material came from PBMCs. All receptors derive from a woman aged 25 to 39 in good health and CMV-seronegative. CDR3s include the opening cysteine and the closing phenylalanine or tryptophan. A D gene is named only where the DNA matches it firmly. Part of the rows lack a size; the others show once, few, many or a class for expanded clones.

>TRBV7-2|NA|NA|TRBJ2-2
CASSRAPSSTNTGELFF
TGTGCCAGCAGCCGCGCGCCATCAAGCACGAACACCGGGGAGCTGTTTTTT
>TRBV18|TRBD1|NA|TRBJ1-1
CASSRGQGNTEAFF
TGTGCCAGCTCAAGGGGACAGGGGAACACTGAAGCTTTCTTT
>TRBV28|TRBD2|NA|TRBJ2-1
CASSRFSGGTYNEQFF
TGTGCCAGCAGCCGTTTTAGCGGGGGGACCTACAATGAGCAGTTCTTC
>TRBV27|NA|few|TRBJ2-2
CASSLAHTRTRTGELFF
TGTGCCAGCAGTTTAGCCCACACTAGAACGCGCACCGGGGAGCTGTTTTTT
>TRBV5-5|TRBD1|NA|TRBJ2-7
CASSLGQGDEQYF
TGTGCCAGCAGCTTGGGACAGGGGGACGAGCAGTACTTC
>TRBV4-1|TRBD2|NA|TRBJ2-4
CASSEEGRENIQYF
TGCGCCAGCAGCGAAGAAGGGAGGGAAAACATTCAGTACTTC
>TRBV5-1|NA|NA|TRBJ2-3
CASSLYQSTDTQYF
TGCGCCAGCAGCCTCTACCAAAGCACAGATACGCAGTATTTT
>TRBV30|TRBD1|once|TRBJ2-7
CAWNRDRAVREQYF
TGTGCCTGGAACCGGGACAGGGCTGTTAGAGAGCAGTACTTC
>TRBV5-4|NA|NA|TRBJ1-2
CASSTQANYGYTF
TGTGCCAGCTCAACACAGGCTAACTATGGCTACACCTTC
>TRBV5-1|TRBD2|NA|TRBJ2-2
CASSLWFGTSGSPGELFF
TGCGCCAGCAGCTTGTGGTTCGGGACTAGCGGGAGCCCCGGGGAGCTGTTTTTT